These 32 T cell receptor beta chains originate from one sample sequenced in a study of shared T cell receptors in the human thymus. TCRdb's copy holds only in-frame clones and misses some; the assay was immunoSEQ multiplex PCR. The table shows hundreds of thousands of clones, with around 87% occurring only once. These data were also reused for a study on human thymus T cells.

The sequenced sample consisted of thymocytes. The source is a boy in the first two years of life with a congenital heart defect.

The gene calls are TRBV4-3 and TRBJ2-3; possibly TRBD2 for D (5 bases). Trimming removed 3 bases at V and 6 bases at J, with 13 bases between. Germline V gene data show CDR1 as LGHNA and CDR2 as YSLEER. This CDR3 comprises 14 residues. CDR3: CASSHREVGDTQYF. Here the CDR3 DNA reads TGCGCCAGCAGCCATCGGGAAGTAGGGGATACGCAGTATTTT.

The chain recombines TRBV23-1 with TRBJ1-4; D gene uncertain. TRBV23-1 is marked as an open reading frame, function uncertain. Trimming took 8 bases from V and 5 from J, leaving 9 bases between them. The CDR3 has 12 residues. The CDR3 DNA follows: TGCGCCAGCGTTAGAGGGAATGAAAAACTGTTTTTT. Translating it yields CASVRGNEKLFF.

The chain recombines TRBV9 with TRBJ2-5, with 7 bases matching TRBD2. Germline V lookup: CDR1 SGDLS, CDR2 YYNGEE. The ends lost 0 bases at V and 5 bases at J; junction bases unmatched: 10. There are 16 residues in the CDR3. CDR3 residues: CASSVDVAGVVETQYF. As DNA, the CDR3 is TGTGCCAGCAGCGTAGATGTGGCGGGAGTGGTGGAGACCCAGTACTTC.

The V call is TRBV6-6, the J call TRBJ2-7; D remains ambiguous. V was clipped by 2 bases and J by 4 bases, with 12 bases between them. In germline, CDR1 is MNHNY, CDR2 SVGAGI (reference sequence). The CDR3 totals 14 residues. The CDR3 DNA follows: TGTGCCAGCAGTTACGCCGCGGTTGGTTACGAGCAGTACTTC. This sequence encodes CASSYAAVGYEQYF.

About this clone itself: This sample includes further DNA sequences coding for the same CDR3. The chain joins TRBV28 to TRBJ1-1; TRBD1 agrees at 10 bases. CDR1 and CDR2 (germline): MDHEN, SYDVKM. The CDR3 has 14 amino acids. Trimming took 3 bases from V and 4 from J; bases not matched to a gene: 2. CDR3 coding DNA: TGTGCCAGCAGTTTGGACAGGGGGGGCACTGAAGCTTTCTTT. Translated: CASSLDRGGTEAFF. Filled out from reference TRBV28 and TRBJ1-1, the complete variable domain reads DVKVTQSSRYLVKRTGEKVFLECVQDMDHENMFWYRQDPGLGLRLIYFSYDVKMKEKGDIPEGYSVSREKKERFSLILESASTNQTSMYLCASSLDRGGTEAFFGQGTRLTVV.

V and J are TRBV5-1 and TRBJ2-3; 7 nucleotides agree with TRBD1. The CDR3 is made up of 15 amino acids. V shed 2 bases, J shed 4 bases, and the junction held 7 bases outside the gene matches. Germline loops: CDR1 SGHRS, CDR2 YFSETQ. CDR3 sequence (DNA): TGCGCCAGCAGCTTCCACCCCCAGGGGGCAGATACGCAGTATTTT. This gives the protein CASSFHPQGADTQYF.

The genes are TRBV28 and TRBJ1-3; D unresolved. This CDR3 is built from 16 residues. Germline loops: CDR1 MDHEN, CDR2 SYDVKM. V was pared by 5 bases and J by 3 bases, with 17 bases between. The CDR3 sequence is CASSPQGRSDGNTIYF. The CDR3, as DNA: TGTGCCAGCAGTCCGCAAGGAAGGAGCGATGGAAACACCATATATTTT.

The J gene is TRBJ1-2, the V gene TRBV19; the D is unclear. The germline gives CDR1 LNHDA, CDR2 SQIVND (reference sequence). V gave up 7 bases and J gave up 4 bases, with 4 bases separating them. The CDR3 length is 10 residues. CDR3 bases: TGTGCCAGTACCCTCTATGGCTACACCTTC. It codes for CASTLYGYTF.

This clone has more than one count but fewer than ten. The rearrangement links TRBV30 to TRBJ2-7, with 8 bases identical to TRBD2. Germline trimming cut 3 bases from V and 10 bases from J; bases unmatched to any gene: 5. The germline gives CDR1 GTSNPN, CDR2 SVGIG (reference sequence). CDR3 length: 11 residues. The CDR3 DNA sequence: TGTGCCTGGAGGTCCAGCGGGAGACAGTACTTC. This encodes CAWRSSGRQYF.

The rearrangement uses TRBV1 and TRBJ2-7; TRBD2, as called in the table, went unchecked against the DNA. TRBV1 is described as a pseudogene. This CDR3 has 13 amino acids. In DNA form, the CDR3 reads TGCACCAGCAGCCAGCGACTAGCTTACGAGCAGTACTTC. It is translated as CTSSQRLAYEQYF.

The chain carries TRBV5-1 and TRBJ2-3, with 7 bases that match TRBD2. Germline V lookup: CDR1 SGHRS, CDR2 YFSETQ. The CDR3 has 15 residues. Losses at the gene ends were 4 bases for V and 3 bases for J; bases not matched to a gene: 8. The CDR3 here is CASSGSGVVTDTQYF. In DNA, the CDR3 is TGCGCCAGCAGCGGAAGCGGGGTTGTAACAGATACGCAGTATTTT.

The chain links TRBV29-1 to TRBJ2-2; D possibly corresponds to TRBD1 (6 bases). Germline CDR1 is SQVTM and CDR2 is ANQGSEA. The CDR3 has 15 residues. Trimming pared 4 bases from V and 2 bases from J, leaving 14 bases between. For the CDR3, the DNA is TGCAGCGTTGTTAGGTGGGACAACAACACCGGGGAGCTGTTTTTT. Residues: CSVVRWDNNTGELFF.

The rearrangement joins TRBV6-1 to TRBJ2-1, with TRBD2 identical over 12 bases. The CDR3 loop spans 17 amino acids. Germline loops: CDR1 MNHNS, CDR2 SASEGT. Losses at the gene ends were 6 bases for V and 0 bases for J; bases not matched to a gene: 6. The chain's CDR3 is CASRELAGGSSYNEQFF. The CDR3 region has the DNA TGTGCCAGCAGAGAACTAGCGGGAGGTAGCTCCTACAATGAGCAGTTCTTC.

The V gene is TRBV7-2, the J gene TRBJ1-5; unclear D gene. The V end lost 6 bases, the J end lost 7 bases, and 13 bases lay between the germline ends. There are 13 residues in the CDR3. Germline lookup yields CDR1 SGHTA and CDR2 FQGNSA. The chain's CDR3 is CASRARPWQPQHF. The CDR3 coding sequence is TGTGCCAGCAGAGCCCGCCCTTGGCAGCCCCAGCATTTT.

The V and J genes are TRBV19 and TRBJ2-7; a possible D gene is TRBD2 (6 bases). CDR3 length: 15 residues. V was shortened by 1 base and J by 4 bases, with 14 bases between the two germline ends. Germline V gives CDR1 LNHDA, CDR2 SQIVND (reference sequence). The CDR3 region is CASSIGPSGRYEQYF. CDR3 coding DNA: TGTGCCAGTAGTATAGGTCCGTCTGGGAGGTACGAGCAGTACTTC. Using reference TRBV19 and TRBJ2-7 for the parts outside the CDR3, the full variable domain is DGGITQSPKYLFRKEGQNVTLSCEQNLNHDAMYWYRQDPGQGLRLIYYSQIVNDFQKGDIAEGYSVSREKKESFPLTVTSAQKNPTAFYLCASSIGPSGRYEQYFGPGTRLTVT.

This clone was found once. The chain joins TRBV21-1 to TRBJ2-1; TRBD2, the table's D call, lacks a check against the DNA. TRBV21-1 is recorded as a pseudogene. This CDR3 region has 15 residues. The CDR3 sequence: CASSRRVPLGDEQFF. The DNA for the CDR3 is TGTGCCAGCAGCAGGAGGGTACCACTAGGCGATGAGCAGTTCTTC.

J is TRBJ2-1 and V is TRBV7-2; 7 nucleotides match TRBD2. The CDR3 totals 17 residues. V lost 0 bases, J lost 1 base, and 6 bases stayed unmatched. Per the germline V gene, CDR1 is SGHTA and CDR2 is FQGNSA. This CDR3 reads CASSLAPSGESYNEQFF. DNA of the CDR3: TGTGCCAGCAGCTTAGCCCCTAGCGGAGAATCCTACAATGAGCAGTTCTTC. Variable domain in full (rest from reference TRBV7-2 and TRBJ2-1): GAGVSQSPSNKVTEKGKDVELRCDPISGHTALYWYRQSLGQGLEFLIYFQGNSAPDKSGLPSDRFSAERTGGSVSTLTIQRTQQEDSAVYLCASSLAPSGESYNEQFFGPGTRLTVL.

The CDR3 sequence: CASSSRSFGQNYGYTF. CDR3 nucleotide sequence: TGTGCCAGCAGTTCCCGCAGCTTTGGACAGAACTATGGCTACACCTTC. The rearrangement links TRBV28 to TRBJ1-2, with D possibly TRBD1 on 6 matching bases. Germline CDR1 MDHEN, CDR2 SYDVKM. CDR3 length: 16 residues. Trimming stripped 4 bases from V and 2 bases from J, with 17 bases between.

This chain uses TRBV19 with TRBJ2-1; perhaps TRBD1 as D (6 bases). CDR1 and CDR2 (germline): LNHDA, SQIVND (reference sequence). V lost 6 bases, J lost 8 bases, and 11 bases lay in between. This CDR3 region has 12 residues. The CDR3 nucleotides are TGTGCCAGTAGCCCACAGGGTCATGAGCAGTTCTTC. Its protein is CASSPQGHEQFF.

This chain connects TRBV5-1 to TRBJ2-7, with D possibly TRBD2 on 5 matching bases. The V gene's germline CDR1 is SGHRS and CDR2 YFSETQ. The CDR3 length is 16 residues. Deletions cut 2 bases from V and 1 base from J, with 16 bases between. The CDR3 DNA sequence: TGCGCCAGCAGCTTTTTTGTGCAGGAGGCGTCCTACGAGCAGTACTTC. Protein: CASSFFVQEASYEQYF.

The chain uses TRBV7-2 and TRBJ2-3, with TRBD2 matching over 7 bases. The germline gives CDR1 SGHTA, CDR2 FQGNSA. The J segment lost 8 bases and the V segment lost 4 bases, leaving 9 bases of the junction unmatched. The CDR3 length is 14 residues. CDR3 sequence (DNA): TGTGCCAGCAGCTCGAAACCCCCGGGGGGTACGCAGTATTTT. It translates to CASSSKPPGGTQYF.

The chain combines TRBV7-9 with TRBJ2-2; 8 nucleotides line up with TRBD2. The length of the CDR3 is 19 residues. With V trimmed by 2 bases and J by 3 bases, 14 bases remained unmatched. The germline V gene has CDR1 SEHNR and CDR2 FQNEAQ (reference sequence). CDR3 sequence reads: CASSLYPQGGGRDTGELFF. DNA of the CDR3: TGTGCCAGCAGCTTATACCCCCAAGGCGGGGGGCGAGACACCGGGGAGCTGTTTTTT.

This clone has just a few counts. The chain uses TRBV28 and TRBJ2-7; TRBD1 matches 11 bases. V lost 6 bases to trimming and J lost 3 bases; unmatched junction nucleotides: 13. Germline V gives CDR1 MDHEN, CDR2 SYDVKM. This CDR3 has 17 residues. CDR3 in amino acids: CASREDRGPKKDYEQYF. CDR3 nucleotide sequence: TGTGCCAGCAGAGAGGACAGGGGGCCCAAAAAAGACTACGAGCAGTACTTC.

The rearrangement links TRBV6-5 to TRBJ2-7, with D perhaps TRBD1 (5 bases). Germline-derived CDR1 and CDR2 are MNHEY and SVGAGI. Trimming took 2 bases from V and 5 from J, leaving 16 bases between them. The CDR3 has 15 amino acids. The CDR3 reads CASSYGWQGRNEQYF. The DNA of the CDR3 is TGTGCCAGCAGTTACGGGTGGCAGGGTAGGAACGAGCAGTACTTC.

The V gene is TRBV27, the J gene TRBJ2-3, with 7 bases that match TRBD1. Germline V gene sequence: CDR1 MNHEY, CDR2 SMNVEV (reference sequence). V was clipped by 7 bases and J by 6 bases; unmatched bases: 16. This CDR3 is 16 amino acids long. The CDR3 is CASKGGANRTRDTQYF. The DNA for the CDR3 is TGTGCCAGCAAAGGGGGCGCTAACCGGACACGGGATACGCAGTATTTT.

The V gene is TRBV15, the J gene TRBJ1-5; D not certain. Germline values: CDR1 LNHNV, CDR2 YYDKDF (reference sequence). The CDR3 has 15 amino acids. Between the trimmed V and J ends, which lost 1 base and 9 bases, there was a span of 16 bases. DNA of the CDR3: TGTGCCACCAGCAGAGGGTTGAGAACAGACCGGCCCCAGCATTTT. Encoded protein: CATSRGLRTDRPQHF.

The chain uses TRBV28 and TRBJ2-7; TRBD2 is a possible D gene (7 bases). Trimming shortened V by 6 bases and J by 3 bases, and 15 bases separated the two germline ends. From germline, CDR1 is MDHEN and CDR2 SYDVKM. The CDR3 is 14 amino acids. The CDR3 sequence: CASRGRGGLYEQYF. The CDR3 nucleotides read TGTGCCAGCAGGGGGAGGGGGGGGCTCTACGAGCAGTACTTC.

The genes are TRBV6-5 and TRBJ1-4; D might be TRBD1 (6 bases). Trimming left V 4 bases short and J 7 bases short, with 13 bases between. Germline V CDR1 and CDR2: MNHEY, SVGAGI. This CDR3 region has 14 residues. The CDR3 region has the DNA TGTGCCAGCAGTTCTCACAGGGCTGGTGAAAAACTGTTTTTT. Its translation: CASSSHRAGEKLFF.

V and J are TRBV28 and TRBJ2-7; TRBD1 matches 8 bases. In germline, CDR1 is MDHEN, CDR2 SYDVKM. With V trimmed by 3 bases and J by 2 bases, 15 bases remained unmatched. The CDR3 is made up of 18 amino acids. The CDR3 nucleotides are TGTGCCAGCAGTTTCCCCTTCGGAGTTCTGGACAGGGCCTACGAGCAGTACTTC. Amino acids: CASSFPFGVLDRAYEQYF.

The V gene is TRBV19, the J gene TRBJ1-2; D is ambiguous. Deletions cut 5 bases from V and 4 bases from J, with 11 bases between. The CDR3 runs 13 residues. Germline values: CDR1 LNHDA, CDR2 SQIVND (reference sequence). The DNA of the CDR3 is TGTGCCAGTAGTCCGCGTCGGGGCTATGGCTACACCTTC. Its translation: CASSPRRGYGYTF.

The rearrangement uses TRBV2 and TRBJ2-7, with 7 bases matching TRBD2. V was pared by 3 bases and J by 3 bases, with 8 bases of the junction left unmatched. From germline, CDR1 is SNHLY and CDR2 FYNNEI. This CDR3 is built from 15 residues. CDR3 sequence reads: CASSDALAAIYEQYF. The CDR3 DNA is TGTGCCAGCAGTGACGCGCTAGCGGCAATCTACGAGCAGTACTTC. The full variable domain, in which reference TRBV2 and TRBJ2-7 provide the parts outside the CDR3, is EPEVTQTPSHQVTQMGQEVILRCVPISNHLYFYWYRQILGQKVEFLVSFYNNEISEKSEIFDDQFSVERPDGSNFTLKIRSTKLEDSAMYFCASSDALAAIYEQYFGPGTRLTVT.

This clone was seen only once. The rearrangement joins TRBV10-1 to TRBJ1-1; 7 positions match TRBD1. With V trimmed by 5 bases and J by 10 bases, 7 bases remained unmatched. The CDR3 length is 12 residues. Per the germline V gene, CDR1 is WNHNN and CDR2 is SYGVQD (reference sequence). The CDR3 loop reads CASSRGGGVAFF. CDR3 DNA sequence: TGCGCCAGCAGTCGAGGGGGCGGCGTAGCTTTCTTT.